A single sample is the source of the 30 T cell receptor beta chains below, sequenced in a study of OX40 agonist ivuxolimab in advanced cancers. The repertoire was sequenced with immunoSEQ multiplex PCR; TCRdb's copy has only in-frame clones and lacks some. The profile shows under 55,000 clones, approximately 83% of them singletons. This material consisted of CD4+ or CD8+ T cells sorted from blood, taken in a trial of the OX40 agonist ivuxolimab. The receptors were gathered from an adult with an advanced solid tumor such as melanoma, head and neck, liver or kidney cancer.

V gene TRBV6-5 combines with J gene TRBJ1-2; 7 nucleotides match TRBD1. V lost 0 bases, J lost 8 bases, and 9 bases stayed unmatched. This CDR3 has 15 residues. Germline V gene lookup returns CDR1 MNHEY and CDR2 SVGAGI. The CDR3 sequence: CASSYSGLQGLGYTF. The DNA of the CDR3 is TGTGCCAGCAGTTACTCAGGGCTACAGGGGTTGGGCTACACCTTC.

This chain joins TRBV10-2 and TRBJ2-1; 9 bases fit TRBD2. This CDR3 has 15 amino acids. V gave up 6 bases and J gave up 0 bases; unmatched junction bases: 3. The germline V gene encodes CDR1 WSHSY and CDR2 SAAADI. The CDR3 protein is CASRLTSGSYNEQFF. CDR3 sequence (DNA): TGCGCCAGCAGGCTGACTAGCGGCTCCTACAATGAGCAGTTCTTC.

This chain connects TRBV6-4 to TRBJ1-6; D not certain. This CDR3 spans 14 amino acids. Germline V gene sequence: CDR1 MRHNA, CDR2 SNTAGT. The germline V and J ends were trimmed by 5 bases and 8 bases, with 13 bases remaining between them. In DNA, the CDR3 is TGTGCCAGCAGTTTAGACCCGGGGTATTCACCCCTCCACTTT. Translated: CASSLDPGYSPLHF.

This chain joins TRBV4-3 and TRBJ2-2; D unresolved. This CDR3 has 14 residues. Germline values: CDR1 LGHNA, CDR2 YSLEER. V was pared by 0 bases and J by 5 bases, with 7 bases between. The CDR3 DNA sequence: TGCGCCAGCAGCCAAGAGTTACGTACCGGGGAGCTGTTTTTT. This gives the protein CASSQELRTGELFF.

The chain links TRBV10-3 to TRBJ1-2; D ambiguous. Germline-derived CDR1 and CDR2 are ENHRY and SYGVKD. V was clipped by 4 bases and J by 7 bases, with 13 bases between them. This CDR3 is 13 amino acids long. Here the CDR3 reads CAISARSPPGYTF. CDR3 nucleotide sequence: TGTGCCATCAGTGCAAGGAGCCCCCCTGGCTACACCTTC.

The genes are TRBV27 and TRBJ1-2, with D possibly TRBD1 on 6 matching bases. The length of the CDR3 is 14 residues. CDR1 and CDR2 (germline): MNHEY, SMNVEV (reference sequence). V gave up 0 bases and J gave up 4 bases, with 9 bases separating them. For the CDR3, the DNA is TGTGCCAGCAGTTTATCGGGGGGCTCCTATGGCTACACCTTC. Translation gives CASSLSGGSYGYTF.

The chain has TRBV5-1 and TRBJ1-1; D is uncertain. The germline gives CDR1 SGHRS, CDR2 YFSETQ. This CDR3 has 12 residues. V was trimmed by 2 bases and J by 4 bases, leaving 6 bases between them. The CDR3 region is CASSFSGTEAFF. CDR3 nucleotide sequence: TGCGCCAGCAGCTTTTCCGGCACTGAAGCTTTCTTT.

This clone occurred a few times. The V gene is TRBV19, the J gene TRBJ1-1; perhaps TRBD1 as D (5 bases). Germline values: CDR1 LNHDA, CDR2 SQIVND (reference sequence). The CDR3 length is 13 residues. Deletions cut 3 bases from V and 4 bases from J, with 9 bases between. The chain's CDR3 is CASSIQGSTEAFF. CDR3 coding DNA: TGTGCCAGTAGTATCCAGGGAAGCACTGAAGCTTTCTTT.

This chain uses TRBV2 with TRBJ1-6; D call uncertain. Looked up from germline, CDR1 is SNHLY and CDR2 is FYNNEI. V was trimmed by 3 bases and J by 4 bases, leaving 7 bases between them. The CDR3 is 14 amino acids. CDR3 DNA sequence: TGTGCCAGCAGTGATGCCGGATATAATTCACCCCTCCACTTT. Translating it yields CASSDAGYNSPLHF.

This chain joins TRBV11-2 and TRBJ2-4; D is unresolved. CDR1 is SGHAT, CDR2 FQNNGV, per germline. Trimming removed 0 bases at V and 2 bases at J, with 5 bases between. This CDR3 is built from 14 residues. CDR3 DNA sequence: TGTGCCAGCAGCTTAGACGGGTCCAAAAACATTCAGTACTTC. As protein: CASSLDGSKNIQYF.

The CDR3 DNA sequence: TGTGCCAGCAGTGAACTAGGACAGAGCACAGATACGCAGTATTTT. Encoded protein: CASSELGQSTDTQYF. The chain couples TRBV6-1 to TRBJ2-3; D may be TRBD1 (6 bases). Germline-derived CDR1 and CDR2 are MNHNS and SASEGT. Trimming took 2 bases from V and 0 from J, leaving 9 bases between them. This CDR3 has 15 residues.

The chain carries TRBV2 and TRBJ2-2; 9 bases fit TRBD2. The CDR3 sequence is 17 residues long. The germline V gene has CDR1 SNHLY and CDR2 FYNNEI. V lost 4 bases to trimming and J lost 0 bases; unmatched junction nucleotides: 6. In nucleotides, the CDR3 is TGTGCCAGCAGTGGGCCAGCGGGGGGCCCGAACACCGGGGAGCTGTTTTTT. Translated, it gives CASSGPAGGPNTGELFF.

This rearrangement joins TRBV2 to TRBJ2-5; D gene ambiguous. CDR3 length equals 13 residues. Germline CDR1 reads SNHLY; CDR2 reads FYNNEI. The ends were cut back, 2 bases at V and 2 bases at J, with 6 bases in the middle. As DNA, the CDR3 is TGTGCCAGCAGTGAAAACAGACAAGAGACCCAGTACTTC. Translation gives CASSENRQETQYF.

V is TRBV27 and J is TRBJ1-2, with D uncertain. The germline V and J ends were trimmed by 0 bases and 0 bases, with 8 bases remaining between them. The germline gives CDR1 MNHEY, CDR2 SMNVEV (reference sequence). This CDR3 is built from 15 residues. This chain's CDR3 is CASSLSVGTNYGYTF. The CDR3 DNA is TGTGCCAGCAGTTTATCTGTCGGAACTAACTATGGCTACACCTTC.

The rearrangement joins TRBV21-1 to TRBJ1-1; the D call TRBD1 from the table was never checked on the DNA. TRBV21-1 is shown as a pseudogene. The CDR3 has 15 amino acids. CDR3 coding DNA: TGTGCCAGCAGCCCGGACAGGGTGGAGAACACTGAAGCTTTCTTT. The encoded protein is CASSPDRVENTEAFF.

This clone was picked up a small number of times. The rearrangement joins TRBV19 to TRBJ1-2; 7 bases are a match to TRBD1. The germline gives CDR1 LNHDA, CDR2 SQIVND (reference sequence). The CDR3 runs 17 residues. Trimming at V came to 7 bases and at J to 3 bases, leaving 17 bases not matched to a gene. CDR3 DNA sequence: TGTGCCAGTACTTTTCCCGGGACAGCTAAAGACTACTATGGCTACACCTTC. Its translation: CASTFPGTAKDYYGYTF. Drawing the rest from reference TRBV19 and TRBJ1-2, the complete variable domain is DGGITQSPKYLFRKEGQNVTLSCEQNLNHDAMYWYRQDPGQGLRLIYYSQIVNDFQKGDIAEGYSVSREKKESFPLTVTSAQKNPTAFYLCASTFPGTAKDYYGYTFGSGTRLTVV.

The chain recombines TRBV18 with TRBJ2-6; 9 positions agree with TRBD1. The trim removed 5 bases at V and 0 bases at J, leaving 5 bases unmatched. The CDR3 sequence is 17 residues long. Germline values: CDR1 KGHSH, CDR2 LQKENI. CDR3 region: CASSMGQGNSGANVLTF. In DNA form, the CDR3 reads TGTGCCAGCTCAATGGGACAGGGAAACTCTGGGGCCAACGTCCTGACTTTC.

This chain connects TRBV30 to TRBJ1-1; the D is unclear. V was trimmed by 0 bases and J by 0 bases, leaving 14 bases between them. The CDR3 extends over 16 amino acids. Germline CDR1 and CDR2: GTSNPN and SVGIG (reference sequence). The CDR3: CAWSVGGLPMNTEAFF. DNA of the CDR3: TGTGCCTGGAGTGTGGGCGGACTGCCCATGAACACTGAAGCTTTCTTT.

V and J are TRBV15 and TRBJ2-7, with D unresolved. The CDR3 is 13 amino acids. Looked up from germline, CDR1 is LNHNV and CDR2 is YYDKDF (reference sequence). Trimming left V 0 bases short and J 7 bases short, with 10 bases between. CDR3 loop: CATSRDRTLEQYF. The CDR3 region has the DNA TGTGCCACCAGCAGAGACCGGACGCTTGAGCAGTACTTC.

This clone was seen more than once but under ten times. This rearrangement joins TRBV10-1 to TRBJ1-2; TRBD1 matches 8 bases. V was clipped by 4 bases and J by 7 bases; unmatched bases: 5. Per germline, CDR1 WNHNN and CDR2 SYGVQD (reference sequence). The CDR3 is made up of 13 amino acids. CDR3 sequence: CASSALQGVGYTF. CDR3 DNA sequence: TGCGCCAGCAGTGCACTACAGGGGGTTGGCTACACCTTC.

This rearrangement joins TRBV5-5 to TRBJ2-7, with TRBD2 identical over 9 bases. V lost 1 base to trimming and J lost 3 bases; unmatched junction nucleotides: 5. CDR3 length equals 15 residues. Germline-derived CDR1 and CDR2 are SGHKS and YYEKEE (reference sequence). CDR3 bases: TGTGCCAGCAGCTTGTTGGCTAGCGGGAACTACGAGCAGTACGTC. This translates into CASSLLASGNYEQYV.

The chain employs TRBV5-1 and TRBJ1-3, with 8 nucleotides matching TRBD1. The germline CDR1 and CDR2 sequences are SGHRS and YFSETQ. V lost 4 bases to trimming and J lost 4 bases; unmatched junction nucleotides: 4. CDR3 length: 14 amino acids. The CDR3 nucleotides are TGCGCCAGCAGCCAAGGGACAGGCGGAAACACCATATATTTT. This codes for CASSQGTGGNTIYF.

The chain is built from TRBV5-4 and TRBJ2-3; 8 positions match TRBD1. The trim removed 0 bases at V and 6 bases at J, leaving 3 bases unmatched. The CDR3 has 14 residues. Germline loops: CDR1 SGHNT, CDR2 YYREEE (reference sequence). The DNA for the CDR3 is TGTGCCAGCAGCTTGGGACAGGGGATCGATACGCAGTATTTT. Protein: CASSLGQGIDTQYF.

The V call is TRBV28, the J call TRBJ1-1, with D possibly TRBD1 on 5 matching bases. Germline CDR1 is MDHEN and CDR2 is SYDVKM. The CDR3 is 16 residues long. Trimming left V 6 bases short and J 0 bases short, with 17 bases between. Here the CDR3 reads CASRPLGGGMNTEAFF. CDR3 in DNA: TGTGCCAGCAGACCGCTGGGGGGGGGTATGAACACTGAAGCTTTCTTT.

The rearrangement uses TRBV5-1 and TRBJ2-1; 10 bases are a match to TRBD2. Germline V gene sequence: CDR1 SGHRS, CDR2 YFSETQ. The ends lost 1 base at V and 4 bases at J; junction bases unmatched: 5. The CDR3 loop spans 16 amino acids. The CDR3 reads CASSLNRAGGYNEQFF. CDR3 bases: TGCGCCAGCAGCTTGAATCGAGCGGGGGGGTACAATGAGCAGTTCTTC.

The chain is built from TRBV5-4 and TRBJ1-5; 7 bases are a match to TRBD1. The CDR3 runs 16 residues. With 4 bases clipped from V and 3 bases from J, the junction kept 10 bases outside the gene matches. Germline V gene lookup returns CDR1 SGHNT and CDR2 YYREEE (reference sequence). CDR3 sequence reads: CASSRDTTGNNQPQHF. Written as DNA, the CDR3 is TGTGCCAGCAGCCGAGACACGACAGGGAACAATCAGCCCCAGCATTTT.

This clone was seen a handful of times. The CDR3, as DNA: TGTGCCAGTCACAGGGGTGAGGCCAACGTCCTGACTTTC. It translates to CASHRGEANVLTF. This chain uses TRBV7-9 with TRBJ2-6; TRBD1 matches 7 bases. The length of the CDR3 is 13 residues. Germline loops: CDR1 SEHNR, CDR2 FQNEAQ (reference sequence). V dropped 9 bases and J dropped 6; count of bases not matched to a gene: 5.

The chain joins TRBV7-3 to TRBJ2-3; tentative D call: TRBD1 (6 bases). Trimming removed 5 bases from V and 5 bases from J, with 17 bases in between. The CDR3 runs 15 residues. Germline V gene data show CDR1 as SGHTA and CDR2 as FQGTGA. The CDR3 loop reads CASSPSAGTQDTQYF. The DNA of the CDR3 is TGTGCCAGCAGCCCATCCGCCGGGACACAAGATACGCAGTATTTT.

J is TRBJ2-5 and V is TRBV7-9; D is possibly TRBD1 (5 bases). With 5 bases removed from V and 2 bases from J, the gap between germline ends came to 12 bases. Looked up from germline, CDR1 is SEHNR and CDR2 is FQNEAQ (reference sequence). The CDR3 runs 14 residues. The DNA for the CDR3 is TGTGCCAGCAGCAAAAAGGGGCTGCAAGAGACCCAGTACTTC. Residues: CASSKKGLQETQYF.

This sequence joins TRBV30 and TRBJ1-2; possible D gene TRBD1, 5 bases. The CDR3 consists of 13 residues. The germline CDR1 and CDR2 sequences are GTSNPN and SVGIG (reference sequence). V dropped 2 bases and J dropped 7 bases, with 14 bases sitting between them. The chain's CDR3 is CAWSPQETSGYTF. The CDR3 nucleotides are TGTGCCTGGAGTCCACAGGAGACTAGTGGCTACACCTTC.